These 5 T cell receptor beta chains share one sample of origin, sequenced in a study of blood T cells in healthy people across ages. With a J-beta primer mix and a sample-barcoded 5' primer, a second PCR ran about 7 to 12 cycles. MiXCR, run by TCRdb on the 5' RACE reads, gives a single entry per CDR3 protein. Found here are 750,000 to 850,000 distinct CDR3 sequences, roughly 25% of them singletons; the top ten hold approximately 3.7%. The same data also contributed to another study, on T cells of mothers and their children.

The sample was blood. The origin of the receptors is a boy between 10 and 17 years old in good health.

The chain has TRBV11-1 and TRBJ1-6, with D unresolved. Germline V gene lookup returns CDR1 SGHAT and CDR2 FQDESV (reference sequence). Trimming left V 5 bases short and J 0 bases short, with 5 bases between. The CDR3 runs 14 residues. Written as DNA, the CDR3 is TGTGCCAGCAGCGCCAGCTCCTATAATTCACCCCTCCACTTT. This codes for CASSASSYNSPLHF.

The rearrangement links TRBV29-1 to TRBJ1-3; D remains unclear. Germline assignment: CDR1 SQVTM and CDR2 ANQGSEA. V lost 3 bases to trimming and J lost 0 bases, with 9 bases between them. This CDR3 has 14 residues. CDR3 amino acids: CSVEVLNSGNTIYF. Written as DNA, the CDR3 is TGCAGCGTTGAGGTACTGAACTCTGGAAACACCATATATTTT.

The rearrangement links TRBV28 to TRBJ1-5, with a possible D match to TRBD1 (5 bases). The CDR3 extends over 14 amino acids. In germline, CDR1 is MDHEN, CDR2 SYDVKM. V dropped 3 bases and J dropped 4 bases, with 10 bases sitting between them. The CDR3 region has the DNA TGTGCCAGCAGTTTTGGAGGGGAGAATCAGCCCCAGCATTTT. It translates to CASSFGGENQPQHF.

The chain is built from TRBV10-3 and TRBJ2-5; TRBD1 matches 11 bases. This CDR3 region has 16 residues. Germline-derived CDR1 and CDR2 are ENHRY and SYGVKD. The junction had 10 bases not matched to a gene; V was cut back by 10 bases and J by 0 bases. CDR3 sequence: CASSPGTGGHQETQYF. In nucleotides, the CDR3 is TGTGCCAGCAGCCCAGGGACAGGGGGTCACCAAGAGACCCAGTACTTC.

This clonotype was counted a few times. The chain links TRBV14 to TRBJ2-1, with TRBD2 identical over 7 bases. The CDR3 is made up of 16 amino acids. Germline values: CDR1 SGHDN, CDR2 FVKESK. With 4 bases clipped from V and 3 bases from J, the junction kept 9 bases outside the gene matches. The CDR3 DNA follows: TGTGCCAGCAGCCCCCGGAGCGGGGCATTCTACAATGAGCAGTTCTTC. This sequence encodes CASSPRSGAFYNEQFF. Full variable domain (remainder filled in from reference TRBV14 and TRBJ2-1): EAGVTQFPSHSVIEKGQTVTLRCDPISGHDNLYWYRRVMGKEIKFLLHFVKESKQDESGMPNNRFLAERTGGTYSTLKVQPAELEDSGVYFCASSPRSGAFYNEQFFGPGTRLTVL.